The 9 T cell receptor beta chains listed next were all sequenced from one sample in a study of cytotoxic CD8 clonotypes in ibrutinib-treated CLL. The repertoire was sequenced with immunoSEQ multiplex PCR; TCRdb's copy has only in-frame clones and lacks some. This sample yields 140,000 or so clones, of which around three quarters are seen a single time; roughly 13% belongs to the top ten. Sample: PBMCs, taken after 12 months of ibrutinib treatment. Receptors were obtained from a human donor with chronic lymphocytic leukemia.

The J gene is TRBJ2-1, the V gene TRBV7-3, with D possibly TRBD1 on 5 matching bases. Trimming removed 5 bases at V and 3 bases at J, with 14 bases between. Germline V gene lookup returns CDR1 SGHTA and CDR2 FQGTGA. The CDR3 runs to 15 residues. CDR3 bases: TGTGCCAGCAGCCCACAGGTCGTAAACTACAATGAGCAGTTCTTC. Encoded protein: CASSPQVVNYNEQFF.

For this clone: At one of its ends the junction is not consistent with the germline gene, which may arise from a read error. The V gene is TRBV13, the J gene TRBJ2-3, with D uncertain. The V gene's germline CDR1 is PRHDT and CDR2 FYEKMQ (reference sequence). The CDR3 covers 16 residues. The CDR3 sequence: CASSFFRDRFTDTQYF. The CDR3 bases are TGCGCCAGCAGCTTCTTCCGAGACCGCTTCACAGATACGCAGTATTTT.

The V gene is TRBV19, the J gene TRBJ2-7; tentatively, D is TRBD2 (6 bases). Per germline, CDR1 LNHDA and CDR2 SQIVND (reference sequence). CDR3 length: 17 amino acids. Trimming removed 3 bases at V and 0 bases at J, with 18 bases between. The CDR3 spells CASSMRPGDSPSYEQYF. The CDR3 bases are TGTGCCAGTAGTATGCGGCCGGGGGACTCCCCCTCCTACGAGCAGTACTTC.

The chain has TRBV15 and TRBJ2-3; TRBD2 matches 11 bases. V was pared by 5 bases and J by 4 bases, with 11 bases of the junction left unmatched. Germline V CDR1 and CDR2: LNHNV, YYDKDF (reference sequence). The CDR3 length is 17 residues. CDR3 bases: TGTGCCACCAGCGGCGCTAGCGGGAGGCCGGTTGCAGATACGCAGTATTTT. It specifies CATSGASGRPVADTQYF. The variable domain in full, completed from reference TRBV15 and TRBJ2-3, reads DAMVIQNPRYQVTQFGKPVTLSCSQTLNHNVMYWYQQKSSQAPKLLFHYYDKDFNNEADTPDNFQSRRPNTSFCFLDIRSPGLGDTAMYLCATSGASGRPVADTQYFGPGTRLTVL.

This chain links TRBV2 with TRBJ2-5; D uncertain. Germline V gene lookup returns CDR1 SNHLY and CDR2 FYNNEI. Between the trimmed V and J ends, which lost 3 bases and 3 bases, there was a span of 5 bases. The CDR3 has 12 amino acids. CDR3 sequence reads: CASSEFKETQYF. In DNA, the CDR3 is TGTGCCAGCAGTGAGTTCAAAGAGACCCAGTACTTC.

This chain connects TRBV7-2 to TRBJ2-5, with 14 nucleotides matching TRBD2. The germline gives CDR1 SGHTA, CDR2 FQGNSA. V shed 3 bases, J shed 4 bases, and the junction held 1 base outside the gene matches. The CDR3 runs to 15 residues. The chain's CDR3 is CASSFGTSGRETQYF. CDR3 nucleotide sequence: TGTGCCAGCAGCTTCGGGACTAGCGGGAGAGAGACCCAGTACTTC. Looking up the rest from reference TRBV7-2 and TRBJ2-5 gives the full variable domain: GAGVSQSPSNKVTEKGKDVELRCDPISGHTALYWYRQSLGQGLEFLIYFQGNSAPDKSGLPSDRFSAERTGGSVSTLTIQRTQQEDSAVYLCASSFGTSGRETQYFGPGTRLLVL.

V and J are TRBV5-1 and TRBJ2-7; D gene ambiguous. V lost 4 bases to trimming and J lost 3 bases, with 11 bases between them. This CDR3 is 13 amino acids long. CDR1 is SGHRS, CDR2 YFSETQ, per germline. The CDR3 spells CASSLSESYEQYF. CDR3 DNA: TGCGCCAGCAGCCTCTCCGAAAGCTACGAGCAGTACTTC.

The chain carries TRBV4-3 and TRBJ1-5; D gene uncertain. V was pared by 0 bases and J by 5 bases, with 11 bases between. The V gene's germline CDR1 is LGHNA and CDR2 YSLEER. The CDR3 consists of 15 residues. The CDR3 region has the DNA TGCGCCAGCAGCCAAGATTTGACGGATTATCAGCCCCAGCATTTT. Protein: CASSQDLTDYQPQHF.

This clone has more than one count but fewer than ten. V is TRBV15 and J is TRBJ1-1; D might be TRBD1 (5 bases). Germline V gene sequence: CDR1 LNHNV, CDR2 YYDKDF (reference sequence). The CDR3 is 15 residues long. Trimming shortened V by 0 bases and J by 4 bases, and 12 bases separated the two germline ends. The CDR3 nucleotides read TGTGCCACCAGCAGAGATGCCGGGACTCCCACTGAAGCTTTCTTT. Encoded protein: CATSRDAGTPTEAFF.